The 20 T cell receptor beta chains reported below all come from one sample, sequenced in a study of cytomegalovirus exposure and HLA in healthy donors. A multiplex PCR was run with 60 Vbeta primers and 13 Jbeta primers. Assay used: immunoSEQ multiplex PCR; TCRdb lists only in-frame clones, some missing. This table has approximately 95,000 clones, about 78% appearing once. Material: PBMCs. Every receptor here comes from a woman aged 40 to 50 in good health and CMV-seropositive.

This CDR3 reads CASSVSGGEGEKLFF. The CDR3 bases are TGTGCCAGCAGCGTATCGGGAGGAGAGGGTGAAAAACTGTTTTTT. This chain uses TRBV9 with TRBJ1-4, with D uncertain. Germline CDR1 and CDR2: SGDLS and YYNGEE. The CDR3 totals 15 residues. With 1 base removed from V and 7 bases from J, the gap between germline ends came to 14 bases.

This chain connects TRBV6-6 to TRBJ2-7; possible D gene TRBD2, 6 bases. CDR1 is MNHNY, CDR2 SVGAGI, per germline (reference sequence). The CDR3 is made up of 15 amino acids. The germline V and J ends were trimmed by 5 bases and 2 bases, with 16 bases remaining between them. The CDR3 bases are TGTGCCAGCAGTCACCGCGGGACGGGGACCTACGAGCAGTACTTC. Its protein is CASSHRGTGTYEQYF.

V is TRBV2 and J is TRBJ1-2; D unclear. Germline CDR1 reads SNHLY; CDR2 reads FYNNEI. V was shortened by 4 bases and J by 3 bases, with 12 bases between the two germline ends. This CDR3 is 14 amino acids long. This CDR3 reads CASSVTEIYYGYTF. CDR3 sequence (DNA): TGTGCCAGCAGTGTAACAGAGATATACTATGGCTACACCTTC.

This clone has more than one count but fewer than ten. V and J are TRBV6-1 and TRBJ2-7; D remains ambiguous. V lost 1 base and J 7 bases, leaving 14 bases between the germline ends. CDR1 is MNHNS, CDR2 SASEGT, per germline. The CDR3 extends over 14 amino acids. The CDR3 coding sequence is TGTGCCAGCAGTGAAGGGTGGCGGCCCTGGGAGCAGTACTTC. It codes for CASSEGWRPWEQYF.

The CDR3 sequence is CASRTGGLNGYTF. The CDR3 DNA sequence: TGTGCCAGCAGGACAGGGGGCCTTAATGGCTACACCTTC. The chain couples TRBV6-5 to TRBJ1-2; 10 bases map to TRBD1. V was pared by 6 bases and J by 6 bases, with 4 bases of the junction left unmatched. The length of the CDR3 is 13 residues. CDR1 and CDR2 (germline): MNHEY, SVGAGI.

The chain employs TRBV15 and TRBJ2-7; 10 positions agree with TRBD2. From germline, CDR1 is LNHNV and CDR2 YYDKDF (reference sequence). The CDR3 extends over 14 amino acids. V shed 4 bases and J 5 bases; nucleotides not matched to a gene: 5. The chain's CDR3 is CATSTIAGGDEQYF. The DNA of the CDR3 is TGTGCCACCAGCACTATAGCGGGAGGAGACGAGCAGTACTTC.

The chain couples TRBV14 to TRBJ1-1, with a possible D match to TRBD1 (5 bases). Looked up from germline, CDR1 is SGHDN and CDR2 is FVKESK. This CDR3 spans 15 amino acids. Trimming took off 4 bases at V and 1 base at J, with 13 bases between the two ends. The CDR3 sequence: CASSRVAGGNTEAFF. The DNA of the CDR3 is TGTGCCAGCAGCCGAGTTGCGGGGGGGAACACTGAAGCTTTCTTT.

This chain's CDR3 is CASGPPPGQYYGYTF. CDR3 bases: TGTGCCAGCGGACCCCCCCCAGGACAGTATTATGGCTACACCTTC. This rearrangement joins TRBV18 to TRBJ1-2; a possible D gene is TRBD1 (6 bases). CDR3 size: 15 residues. Between the trimmed V and J ends, which lost 8 bases and 5 bases, there was a span of 21 bases. Germline-derived CDR1 and CDR2 are KGHSH and LQKENI.

The chain employs TRBV5-4 and TRBJ2-1; D perhaps matches TRBD2 (6 bases). With 0 bases removed from V and 0 bases from J, the gap between germline ends came to 7 bases. The CDR3 spans 15 residues. Per germline, CDR1 SGHNT and CDR2 YYREEE (reference sequence). The chain's CDR3 is CASSLDGSSYNEQFF. For the CDR3, the DNA is TGTGCCAGCAGCTTGGACGGGAGCTCCTACAATGAGCAGTTCTTC.

This chain joins TRBV2 and TRBJ1-1, with a weak D call TRBD1 (6 bases). CDR1 and CDR2 from the germline V gene are SNHLY and FYNNEI. With 5 bases removed from V and 6 bases from J, the gap between germline ends came to 13 bases. The CDR3 has 13 amino acids. CDR3 DNA: TGTGCCAGCAGTTTACAGGGTTCCGCTGAAGCTTTCTTT. Protein product: CASSLQGSAEAFF.

The chain is built from TRBV6-6 and TRBJ2-1, with D possibly being TRBD2 (6 bases). Trimming stripped 7 bases from V and 5 bases from J, with 15 bases between. CDR3 length equals 14 residues. Looked up from germline, CDR1 is MNHNY and CDR2 is SVGAGI (reference sequence). CDR3 nucleotides: TGTGCCAGCACCCGAGCTAGCGATCACAATGAGCAGTTCTTC. Protein product: CASTRASDHNEQFF.

The V gene is TRBV7-9, the J gene TRBJ2-7, with 11 bases identical to TRBD2. CDR1 and CDR2 from the germline V gene are SEHNR and FQNEAQ (reference sequence). This CDR3 is 17 amino acids long. Trimming cost V 5 bases and J 4 bases; bases outside gene matches: 13. Here the CDR3 reads CASSRTSGQFPFYEQYF. As DNA, the CDR3 is TGTGCCAGCAGCCGGACTAGCGGGCAATTCCCCTTTTACGAGCAGTACTTC.

The rearrangement uses TRBV5-1 and TRBJ2-1; 10 bases match TRBD1. The CDR3 runs to 15 residues. V gave up 4 bases and J gave up 6 bases; unmatched junction bases: 7. CDR1 is SGHRS and CDR2 is YFSETQ in the germline V gene. The CDR3 loop is CASSDRDRGFNEQFF. The CDR3 DNA reads as TGCGCCAGCAGCGACCGGGACAGGGGTTTCAATGAGCAGTTCTTC.

The chain employs TRBV2 and TRBJ2-1; the match to TRBD1 covers 9 bases. V lost 5 bases, J lost 10 bases, and 6 bases stayed unmatched. The CDR3 is made up of 13 amino acids. Germline CDR1 SNHLY, CDR2 FYNNEI. The CDR3 DNA is TGTGCCAGCAGTAAGAGACAGGGGGACGAGCAGTTCTTC. It yields the protein CASSKRQGDEQFF.

V and J are TRBV7-3 and TRBJ2-5; 11 positions match TRBD2. Germline lookup yields CDR1 SGHTA and CDR2 FQGTGA. The CDR3 has 15 residues. V was clipped by 5 bases and J by 1 base; unmatched bases: 3. The CDR3, as DNA: TGTGCCAGCAGCCCTAGCGGGAGGCCCCAAGAGACCCAGTACTTC. This gives the protein CASSPSGRPQETQYF. The entire variable domain, with the rest obtained from reference TRBV7-3 and TRBJ2-5, is as follows: GAGVSQTPSNKVTEKGKYVELRCDPISGHTALYWYRQSLGQGPEFLIYFQGTGAADDSGLPNDRFFAVRPEGSVSTLKIQRTERGDSAVYLCASSPSGRPQETQYFGPGTRLLVL.

The chain is built from TRBV7-2 and TRBJ2-1; TRBD2 aligns across 10 bases. This CDR3 has 15 amino acids. V shed 1 base and J 5 bases; nucleotides not matched to a gene: 2. Looked up from germline, CDR1 is SGHTA and CDR2 is FQGNSA. CDR3 sequence: CASSLVAGGHNEQFF. For the CDR3, the DNA is TGTGCCAGCAGCTTAGTAGCGGGAGGCCACAATGAGCAGTTCTTC.

V and J are TRBV19 and TRBJ2-1; 14 bases agree with TRBD2. Germline CDR1 reads LNHDA; CDR2 reads SQIVND (reference sequence). The CDR3 contains 17 residues. With 7 bases clipped from V and 0 bases from J, the junction kept 5 bases outside the gene matches. CDR3: CASTETSGRASYNEQFF. The CDR3 DNA is TGTGCCAGTACAGAGACTAGCGGGAGGGCCTCCTACAATGAGCAGTTCTTC.

The J gene is TRBJ2-7, the V gene TRBV10-2; tentatively, D is TRBD1 (5 bases). CDR3 length equals 15 residues. V dropped 5 bases and J dropped 3 bases, with 17 bases sitting between them. Per germline, CDR1 WSHSY and CDR2 SAAADI. This CDR3 reads CASSSTARQSYEQYF. The DNA of the CDR3 is TGCGCCAGCAGTTCTACAGCGAGACAGAGCTACGAGCAGTACTTC.

This clone was counted a single time. This chain uses TRBV28 with TRBJ2-1; 13 bases align to TRBD2. CDR1 and CDR2 (germline): MDHEN, SYDVKM. V shed 5 bases and J 7 bases; nucleotides not matched to a gene: 14. The CDR3 loop spans 18 amino acids. CDR3 DNA: TGTGCCAGCAGTCCTAAAACAACGGGACTAGCGGGGCGGAATGAGCAGTTCTTC. This codes for CASSPKTTGLAGRNEQFF.

This clone was seen just once. This chain joins TRBV2 and TRBJ1-5; maybe TRBD1 (5 bases). CDR3 length equals 16 residues. The ends were cut back, 3 bases at V and 4 bases at J, with 16 bases in the middle. Germline CDR1 and CDR2: SNHLY and FYNNEI. The CDR3 DNA is TGTGCCAGCAGTGACAGGGTAGGGTATCGGAATCAGCCCCAGCATTTT. This translates into CASSDRVGYRNQPQHF. The variable domain in full, with the rest retrieved from reference TRBV2 and TRBJ1-5, is EPEVTQTPSHQVTQMGQEVILRCVPISNHLYFYWYRQILGQKVEFLVSFYNNEISEKSEIFDDQFSVERPDGSNFTLKIRSTKLEDSAMYFCASSDRVGYRNQPQHFGDGTRLSIL.